This is a list of T cell receptor beta chains from one sample in a study of CD8+CD57+ T cells in acquired aplastic anemia. TCRdb re-called the reads with MiXCR, one entry per CDR3 protein. The sample yields approximately 220,000 distinct CDR3 sequences, roughly 50% seen once. The sample taken for sequencing was sorted CD4+, CD8+, or CD8+CD57+ T cells (not recorded which) from PBMCs. The receptor source for this set is a human donor with aplastic anemia. Each CDR3 is given with its conserved first and last residue. D genes are given only for firm matches. Clone size is given for some rows only: seen once, a few or many times, or a class if the clone is expanded.

v_gene	abundance	d_gene	j_gene	CDR3nt	CDR3aa
TRBV15	medium-sized	-	TRBJ1-6	TGTGCCACCAGCTCCGAGGGGAATAATTCACCCCTCCACTTT	CATSSEGNNSPLHF
TRBV5-1	many	TRBD2	TRBJ2-5	TGCGCCAGCAGCCCTCAAGCGGGGGCCCTAGAGACCCAGTACTTC	CASSPQAGALETQYF
TRBV6-5	many	TRBD1	TRBJ1-2	TGTGCCAGCACCCGGGACAGGGGGCGACAAGGCTACACCTTC	CASTRDRGRQGYTF
TRBV2	-	TRBD1	TRBJ1-5	TGTGCCTACAGACAGGGGGTGAACGTGAGCAATCAGCCCCAGCATTTT	CAYRQGVNVSNQPQHF
TRBV6-2/TRBV6-3	many	-	TRBJ2-5	TGTGCCAGCAGTTACAGGAGGGAGACCCAGTACTTC	CASSYRRETQYF
TRBV7-7	-	TRBD2	TRBJ2-5	TGTGCTAGCAGTGACATGGGGGCGGGGGGTGAGACCCAGTACTTC	CASSDMGAGGETQYF
TRBV7-3	many	-	TRBJ2-5	TGTGCCAGCAGCTTACAGACAGACCCCCAAGAGACCCAGTACTTC	CASSLQTDPQETQYF
TRBV6-1	many	-	TRBJ2-7	TGTGCCAGCAAATTGGCTCAAGAGGCCTACGAGCAGTACTTC	CASKLAQEAYEQYF
TRBV20-1	-	TRBD1	TRBJ2-7	TGCAGTGCTAGTCTCGGGACAGCTAACTTC	CSASLGTANF
TRBV7-3	once	TRBD1	TRBJ2-5	TGTGCCAGCAGCCCTGGACAGGGTGGTCTACGCGAGACCCAGTACTTC	CASSPGQGGLRETQYF
TRBV2	many	TRBD1	TRBJ1-1	TGTGCCAGCACCCGGACAGGATTGACATATGATAACACTGAAGCTTTCTTT	CASTRTGLTYDNTEAFF
TRBV20-1	many	TRBD1	TRBJ1-2	TGCAGTGCTAGAGCGCCCGGACAGGCGCTTTGGTATGGCTACACCTTC	CSARAPGQALWYGYTF
TRBV7-6	once	TRBD1	TRBJ2-3	TGTGCCAGCAGCTACCACCAAACAGGGGCAGATACGCAGTATTTT	CASSYHQTGADTQYF
TRBV5-8	many	TRBD1	TRBJ1-2	TGTGCCAGCAGCGAGGGACAGATTAACTATGGCTACACCTTC	CASSEGQINYGYTF
TRBV24-1	few	-	TRBJ1-1	TGTGCCACCAGTGATTCGTCGTTAGGGGGGAACACTGAAGCTTTCTTT	CATSDSSLGGNTEAFF
TRBV5-8	many	TRBD1	TRBJ1-1	TGTGCCAGCAGCCCGGGGACAGGCCGGAGTGGGAGATCTGTAGCTTTCTTT	CASSPGTGRSGRSVAFF
TRBV5-1	many	-	TRBJ2-7	TGCGCCAGCAGCTTGGCCAGCCAGCATTCCTACGAGCAGTACTTC	CASSLASQHSYEQYF
TRBV12-3/TRBV12-4	many	TRBD1	TRBJ1-2	TGTGCCAGCAGCGACAGGGTGTGGGGCTACACCTTC	CASSDRVWGYTF
TRBV19	once	-	TRBJ2-7	TGTGCCAGTAGTATTTCAGGGATCAGCTCCTACGAGCAGTACTTC	CASSISGISSYEQYF
TRBV7-3	-	TRBD2	TRBJ2-1	TGTGCCAGCAGCTTAAGCGGGGGGCCGGGGGATGAGCAGTTCTTC	CASSLSGGPGDEQFF
TRBV12-3/TRBV12-4	-	-	TRBJ2-7	TGTGCCAGCAGTGACACGAGCTTCTACGAGCAGTACTTC	CASSDTSFYEQYF
TRBV5-5	many	TRBD1	TRBJ1-6	TGTGCCAGCAGCGGCCCGGGACAGGAGTATTCACCCCTCCACTTT	CASSGPGQEYSPLHF
TRBV20-1	-	-	TRBJ2-7	TGCAGTGCTAAACAAAGTCGGTCCGCCTACGAGCAGTACTTC	CSAKQSRSAYEQYF
TRBV7-9	-	TRBD2	TRBJ2-7	TGTGCCAGCAGCTTTGGCAGGGACTACTACGAGCAGTACTTC	CASSFGRDYYEQYF
TRBV29-1	-	-	TRBJ1-2	TGCAGCGTTGACGGGAATGGCTACACCTTC	CSVDGNGYTF
TRBV19	many	-	TRBJ1-3	TGTGCCAGTAGTATTTGGAACAGACTCTCTGGAAACACCATATATTTT	CASSIWNRLSGNTIYF
TRBV5-8	many	TRBD1	TRBJ1-1	TGTGCCAGCAGCCCCAGGACAGGGGTAGGCACTGAAGCTTTCTTT	CASSPRTGVGTEAFF
TRBV15	many	-	TRBJ1-1	TGTGCCACCAGCTTTGAAAGGGGCACTGAAGCTTTCTTT	CATSFERGTEAFF
TRBV19	-	TRBD1	TRBJ2-7	TGTGCCTCGCGACAGGGGGCCTACGAGCAGTACTTC	CASRQGAYEQYF
TRBV7-6	many	-	TRBJ1-3	TGTGCCAGCAGCTTATCGGGGTTCAGGGGAAACACCATATATTTT	CASSLSGFRGNTIYF